This TCR beta chain was sequenced in a study of graft-versus-host responses after intestinal transplantation (dated by TCRdb to about 2021). In terms of the full investigation: The transplants that recipients got were multivisceral, liver-intestinal, or isolated intestinal. Every recipient was given anti-thymocyte globulin induction, followed by roughly 3 years of maintenance tacrolimus and steroids. Graft-versus-host and host-versus-graft alloreactive T cell clones were tracked in the graft, circulation and bone marrow after intestinal transplantation using bulk TCR-beta CDR3 sequencing. Alloreactive clones were identified by sequencing pre-transplant mixed lymphocyte reaction products and comparing these products with unstimulated pre-transplant donor and recipient T cells. The cohort enrolled about 23 intestinal transplant recipients, one of whom was a retransplant, and a few patients without pretransplant specimens were excluded. Donor T cell macrochimerism was defined as a peak of at least 4% donor T cells among recipient peripheral blood mononuclear cells. Rather than being sequenced by the commercial service, samples from a few later patients were sequenced in-house on an Illumina MiSeq and processed with MiXCR. The paper as a whole reports these results and caveats: Patients with donor T cell macrochimerism had high GvH to HvG T cell clonal ratios in their allografts. The relatively low number and heterogeneity of intestinal transplant patients limited the conclusions. GvH clones were detected in recipient bone marrow, and some appeared earlier in ileal mucosa or blood, consistent with an intestinal mucosal origin. Early after transplant, peak levels of circulating GvH clones were found to be associated with declines in HvG clones.

The time point label of this sample denotes: cells obtained before transplantation from donor or recipient. Mixed lymphocyte reactions plated 200,000 CFSE-labeled pre-transplant responders with 200,000 irradiated violet-dye-labeled stimulators and were cultured for six to seven days. After the mixed lymphocyte reaction, proliferating CD3+CD4+CFSE-low and CD3+CD8+CFSE-low responder cells were FACS-sorted on a BD Influx sorter. In the case of this clone: Base qualities are not recorded, but no much larger clone differs from it by a single base.

The library was made by the immunoSEQ multiplex PCR assay. For most patients, genomic DNA was isolated using the Qiagen DNeasy Blood and Tissue Kit and was shipped frozen to Adaptive Biotechnologies for TCR sequencing. High-throughput TCR-beta CDR3 sequencing of genomic DNA from most patients was performed by Adaptive Biotechnologies. As for the authors' bioinformatics: TCR sequencing data for more than 15 patients were retrieved from Adaptive's ImmunoSEQ software; a few other patients were processed with MiXCR and VDJtools. CD4 versus CD8 sorting errors were corrected by removing sequences found in both subsets at a frequency ratio below 5:1. CDR3 nucleotide sequences shared between donor and recipient were removed because the origin of such sequences could not be assigned. Alloreactive clones required at least 2-fold expansion over unstimulated cells and minimum CFSE-low frequency of 0.002% (template counts) or 0.001% (read counts). Clones detected in sequenced pre-transplant spleen, lymph node, or MLR CFSE-low populations of the donor or recipient were defined as mappable. Cumulative frequency of alloreactive clones was calculated as a percentage of all sequences weighted by copy number. Held by TCRdb, this immuneACCESS table contains in-frame sequences only and omits some clones. Under half of the omission traces to an unresolved V gene where checked; the cause of the rest is unknown. The V and J calls and the clone size are those of that table, but D and trimming were determined from the DNA. This sample holds approximately 14,000 clones; 30% to 35% were observed only once. Jointly, the top ten make up roughly 1.9% of the sample.

The CDR3 starts with the cysteine, ends with the phenylalanine, and has 14 residues. The entry retains the CDR3 DNA only, 42 bases that are in frame from base 1. Via the germline V gene, CDR1 is SGHDN and CDR2 FVKESK. Unmatched junction bases come to 1, with V trimmed by 2 bases and J by 2 bases. This chain joins TRBV14 to TRBJ2-7, with 9 bases aligning to TRBD1. This clonotype was obtained from a human patient who received an intestinal transplant. The input for sequencing was alloreactive CD8+ T cells from a mixed lymphocyte reaction culture, taken before intestinal transplant. Taken with the paper, the label for cell subset or site translates to: CFSE-low proliferating T cells sorted from roughly six-day pre-transplant mixed lymphocyte reaction (GvH or HvG direction). The CDR3 region reads CASSQRDRAYEQYF. The sequenced DNA: TGTGCCAGCAGCCAACGGGACAGGGCCTACGAGCAGTACTTC. The CDR3, completed at both ends by the reference TRBV14 and TRBJ2-7 genes, gives the full variable domain EAGVTQFPSHSVIEKGQTVTLRCDPISGHDNLYWYRRVMGKEIKFLLHFVKESKQDESGMPNNRFLAERTGGTYSTLKVQPAELEDSGVYFCASSQRDRAYEQYFGPGTRLTVT.